These 16 T cell receptor beta chains came from one sample sequenced in a study of monozygotic twins with cystic fibrosis. Measured with immunoSEQ multiplex PCR; TCRdb has only the in-frame clones, and not every one. The table has about 36,000 clones, 80% to 95% seen once. Material for sequencing was blood. The origin of the receptors is a boy aged 2 to 10 with cystic fibrosis.

The chain recombines TRBV7-9 with TRBJ2-7, with a possible D match to TRBD1 (6 bases). V lost 5 bases and J 6 bases, leaving 17 bases between the germline ends. This CDR3 has 14 residues. Germline loops: CDR1 SEHNR, CDR2 FQNEAQ (reference sequence). Here the CDR3 reads CASSDTAGQSEQYF. DNA for the CDR3: TGTGCCAGCAGCGATACTGCAGGACAGTCCGAGCAGTACTTC.

The J gene is TRBJ1-2, the V gene TRBV7-9, with a tentative D call TRBD1 (5 bases). V was trimmed by 0 bases and J by 3 bases, leaving 11 bases between them. The germline CDR1 and CDR2 sequences are SEHNR and FQNEAQ (reference sequence). The CDR3 is made up of 15 amino acids. The CDR3 DNA reads TGTGCCAGCAGCTTAGCGGACGGGGCAGACTATGGCTACACCTTC. This encodes CASSLADGADYGYTF.

The V gene is TRBV9, the J gene TRBJ2-2; maybe TRBD2 (6 bases). There are 12 residues in the CDR3. The ends were cut back, 6 bases at V and 7 bases at J, with 10 bases in the middle. Germline V gives CDR1 SGDLS, CDR2 YYNGEE. The CDR3 DNA is TGTGCCAGCACCCTCGGGGGCGGGGAGCTGTTTTTT. Translating gives CASTLGGGELFF.

The chain employs TRBV18 and TRBJ2-3; 9 bases match TRBD2. This CDR3 has 15 residues. Looked up from germline, CDR1 is KGHSH and CDR2 is LQKENI. V dropped 5 bases and J dropped 0; count of bases not matched to a gene: 3. The DNA of the CDR3 is TGTGCCAGCTCAATGACTAGCGGTAGCACAGATACGCAGTATTTT. This sequence encodes CASSMTSGSTDTQYF.

This chain joins TRBV11-3 and TRBJ2-7; no reliable D call. This CDR3 contains 15 residues. Trimming pared 5 bases from V and 0 bases from J, leaving 14 bases between. Germline CDR1 reads SGHNT; CDR2 reads YENEEA. CDR3 bases: TGTGCCAGCAGCCTATCTGACGGAAGCTCCTACGAGCAGTACTTC. Translated: CASSLSDGSSYEQYF.

The J gene is TRBJ1-4, the V gene TRBV25-1; D ambiguous. Per germline, CDR1 MGHDK and CDR2 SYGVNS. This CDR3 has 14 residues. V lost 6 bases, J lost 4 bases, and 12 bases lay in between. The DNA of the CDR3 is TGTGCCAGCAGGGACGGCCTGGGTAATGAAAAACTGTTTTTT. It yields the protein CASRDGLGNEKLFF. The whole variable domain, remainder taken from reference TRBV25-1 and TRBJ1-4, is EADIYQTPRYLVIGTGKKITLECSQTMGHDKMYWYQQDPGMELHLIHYSYGVNSTEKGDLSSESTVSRIRTEHFPLTLESARPSHTSQYLCASRDGLGNEKLFFGSGTQLSVL.

J is TRBJ1-4 and V is TRBV5-1; D is perhaps TRBD1 (5 bases). Trimming shortened V by 5 bases and J by 4 bases, and 9 bases separated the two germline ends. The CDR3 spans 13 residues. The germline V gene has CDR1 SGHRS and CDR2 YFSETQ. The CDR3 sequence is CASRSDINEKLFF. The CDR3 nucleotides read TGCGCCAGCAGATCGGACATTAATGAAAAACTGTTTTTT.

This chain joins TRBV7-2 and TRBJ2-5; D is uncertain. V was cut by 3 bases and J by 5 bases, with 10 bases left in between. This CDR3 is 13 amino acids long. Germline CDR1 is SGHTA and CDR2 is FQGNSA. Here the CDR3 reads CASSFGWRETQYF. The CDR3 DNA reads TGTGCCAGCAGCTTCGGGTGGCGCGAGACCCAGTACTTC.

The chain carries TRBV7-9 and TRBJ1-5; D may be TRBD1 (5 bases). The CDR3 runs to 13 residues. Per the germline V gene, CDR1 is SEHNR and CDR2 is FQNEAQ (reference sequence). V lost 4 bases, J lost 5 bases, and 9 bases lay in between. This CDR3 reads CASSSRVDQPQHF. CDR3 coding DNA: TGTGCCAGCAGCTCCAGGGTGGATCAGCCCCAGCATTTT.

The chain employs TRBV7-2 and TRBJ2-7, with D maybe TRBD2 (5 bases). CDR3 length: 13 residues. Germline V lookup: CDR1 SGHTA, CDR2 FQGNSA. The ends were cut back, 3 bases at V and 7 bases at J, with 13 bases in the middle. The CDR3 region is CASSLETRREQYF. Here the CDR3 DNA reads TGTGCCAGCAGCTTGGAAACTCGGAGGGAGCAGTACTTC.

The chain links TRBV7-3 to TRBJ2-1, with D possibly called TRBD1 or TRBD2 (5 bases each). The CDR3 is 11 amino acids. The germline V gene encodes CDR1 SGHTA and CDR2 FQGTGA. V was pared by 0 bases and J by 13 bases, with 7 bases between. CDR3 protein: CASSLTGEQFF. CDR3 sequence (DNA): TGTGCCAGCAGCTTAACGGGGGAACAGTTCTTC. Supplemented by reference TRBV7-3 and TRBJ2-1, the full variable domain reads GAGVSQTPSNKVTEKGKYVELRCDPISGHTALYWYRQSLGQGPEFLIYFQGTGAADDSGLPNDRFFAVRPEGSVSTLKIQRTERGDSAVYLCASSLTGEQFFGPGTRLTVL.

The CDR3 reads CASSQDYGGREKLFF. The CDR3 bases are TGCGCCAGCAGCCAAGATTACGGCGGTCGAGAAAAACTGTTTTTT. The V gene is TRBV4-3, the J gene TRBJ1-4; D unresolved. Germline assignment: CDR1 LGHNA and CDR2 YSLEER. The CDR3 has 15 residues. The V end was cut by 0 bases, the J end by 8 bases, with 13 bases between.

The genes are TRBV9 and TRBJ1-2; D possibly corresponds to TRBD1 (5 bases). There are 16 residues in the CDR3. V was clipped by 0 bases and J by 1 base, with 13 bases between them. CDR1 is SGDLS, CDR2 YYNGEE, per germline. The CDR3: CASSVGGAGSNYGYTF. Written as DNA, the CDR3 is TGTGCCAGCAGCGTAGGAGGAGCAGGGAGTAACTATGGCTACACCTTC.

J is TRBJ1-2 and V is TRBV6-1; D might be TRBD1 (5 bases). Germline V CDR1 and CDR2: MNHNS, SASEGT. The V end lost 7 bases, the J end lost 7 bases, and 10 bases lay between the germline ends. CDR3 size: 11 residues. The chain's CDR3 is CASTGGGGYTF. The CDR3 DNA reads TGTGCCAGCACGGGGGGAGGTGGCTACACCTTC.

V usage is TRBV9 and J usage is TRBJ2-1; TRBD1 aligns across 7 bases. The CDR3 runs 16 residues. Germline lookup yields CDR1 SGDLS and CDR2 YYNGEE. The V and J ends lost 0 bases and 2 bases, in that order; junction bases with no gene match: 5. The CDR3 loop is CASSVARQGAYNEQFF. As DNA, the CDR3 is TGTGCCAGCAGCGTAGCGAGACAGGGAGCCTACAATGAGCAGTTCTTC.

The chain carries TRBV6-1 and TRBJ1-2; 7 bases are a match to TRBD1. The CDR3 contains 15 residues. Germline lookup yields CDR1 MNHNS and CDR2 SASEGT. V lost 3 bases to trimming and J lost 5 bases; unmatched junction nucleotides: 9. The CDR3 sequence is CASSDAGGGVYGYTF. The CDR3 DNA follows: TGTGCCAGCAGTGACGCGGGAGGGGGCGTTTATGGCTACACCTTC.